This T cell receptor (beta chain) was recorded in a study of cytomegalovirus exposure and HLA in healthy donors. About the study: Ancestry clustering placed about 86% of approximately 370 genotyped donors in the Caucasian-associated cluster.

The CDR3 has 16 residues. Germline CDR1 reads MNHNY; CDR2 reads SVGAGI (reference sequence). Trimming at V came to 2 bases and at J to 1 base, leaving 4 bases not matched to a gene. The PCR ran on 60 Vbeta and 13 Jbeta primers. Measured with immunoSEQ multiplex PCR; TCRdb has only the in-frame clones, and not every one. There are roughly 150,000 clones in the sample; approximately 85% occur only once, and about 2.4% lies in the top ten. The sequence came from a woman between 18 and 30 years old in good health and CMV-seronegative. This rearrangement joins TRBV6-6 to TRBJ2-1, with TRBD2 matching 8 bases. Specimen: PBMCs. For the CDR3, the DNA is TGTGCCAGCAGTTACGGGGAGCGGGAGTCCTACAATGAGCAGTTCTTC. Protein: CASSYGERESYNEQFF.